The T cell receptor (beta chain) described here comes from a study of a mutant IDH1 vaccine in newly diagnosed glioma. Study at large: Patients were started on vaccination 4-6 weeks after radiotherapy alone, or with temozolomide cycles. Treated patients, around 60% male and about 38% female, averaged about 42 years of age. Patients were pretreated with radiotherapy, temozolomide, or both, mostly both.

Trimming shortened V by 5 bases and J by 4 bases, and 12 bases separated the two germline ends. The CDR3 is made up of 14 amino acids. The germline V gene has CDR1 SGHTA and CDR2 FQGTGA. Time point reported: week 35, safety follow-up. With topical imiquimod, each dose of the vaccine consisted of 300 ug of mutant IDH1 20-mer peptide. There were new WHO grade 3 or 4 astrocytomas in the donors, and these were IDH1-mutant and ATRX-lost. The table came from immunoSEQ multiplex PCR; TCRdb's copy has only in-frame clones and leaves some out. The sample carries approximately 47,000 clones, 88% recorded once. This clone showed up just once. The antigen remains undetermined.

This sample comprised PBMCs, obtained from a glioma patient whose treatment included an IDH1 peptide vaccine. The chain links TRBV7-3 to TRBJ2-1; D is possibly TRBD2 (6 bases). This sequence originates from a woman in her 40s with glioma. The CDR3 loop is CASSTGGLYNEQFF. Here the CDR3 DNA reads TGTGCCAGCAGCACTGGGGGACTGTACAATGAGCAGTTCTTC.